The present T cell receptor beta chain was sequenced within a study of CD8+ T cells in alopecia areata (dated 2018 in TCRdb). Turning to the overall study: Treated patients were enrolled in an open-label pilot trial of oral tofacitinib, 5 to 10 mg twice daily, for moderate-to-severe alopecia areata. The RNA source kit depended on sample type: the PAXgene miRNA kit for fixed scalp, the miRNeasy kit for PBMCs, and the RNeasy kit for mouse skin. For the treated patients, the SALT score, which quantifies what percentage of scalp surface area is affected, served as the measure of disease severity. High-throughput TCRbeta sequencing was used to examine T cell clonal expansion in alopecia areata in both the C3H/HeJ mouse model and human patients. Biopsies were taken from tofacitinib-treated patients at baseline and again at 4 and 24 weeks into treatment, and several of those patients also had a later scalp biopsy. Scalp tissue and sorted CD4+ and CD8+ peripheral blood T cells from patchy and totalis/universalis alopecia areata patients and from healthy controls were covered by human TCRbeta sequencing. immunoSEQ multiplex PCR using 35 Vbeta forward primers and 13 Jbeta reverse primers was used to amplify TCRbeta CDR3 regions. Scalp clonality was compared among normal scalp (n=4), patchy alopecia areata scalp (n=8), and alopecia totalis/universalis scalp (n=8). Patients stayed on tofacitinib for 6 to 18 months and then had 6 months of follow-up off drug so that delayed response and recurrence could be assessed. Findings and caveats that apply to the study as a whole: Compared with mice, TCR sequences shared between patients were less clear, possibly partly because of HLA diversity across the patient population. Many expanded lesional clones were found to persist in scalp and blood during tofacitinib treatment, and relapse after treatment cessation may be partly explained by this persistence. The treated cohort was small, with a single nonresponder, so links between baseline CD8+ expansion and response need larger studies. Scalp TCR repertoire analysis is complicated because resident alphabeta T cells in normal human skin are also sequenced, whereas mouse skin is dominated by gammadelta T cells. Tofacitinib significantly decreased scalp clonality and the number of expanded CD8+ clones among the top 100 scalp clones. Compared with normal scalp, lesional scalp, particularly in alopecia totalis/universalis, had higher clonality and more expanded CD8+ clones, which suggests antigenic drive.

At the junction V is shortened by 2 bases and J by 6 bases; bases outside the gene matches: 11. As encoded in the germline V gene, CDR1 is SGHTA while CDR2 is FQGNSA. The cysteine opens and the phenylalanine closes a CDR3 of 16 amino acids. Just the 48-base CDR3 DNA is kept, in frame starting at base 1. Worth noting for this clone: Its antigen is currently not known. Per-nucleotide qualities are absent, and no much larger clonotype sits a single base away.

Read against the paper, the sample's time point label means: 24 weeks on oral tofacitinib. The treatment or condition label here, explained by the study, means: oral pan-JAK inhibitor, 5-10 mg twice daily. Lesional scalp punch biopsies and peripheral blood were collected from alopecia areata patients. PBMCs were isolated by density centrifugation and stained for CD3, CD4 and CD8, and CD4+ and CD8+ T cells were sorted on a FACSAria. Receptors were amplified or captured by the immunoSEQ multiplex PCR assay. To provide template for TCR sequencing, every sample had RNA extracted and reverse transcribed into cDNA. First-strand cDNA was synthesized with SuperScript III using a 2:1 mix of oligo-dT and random hexamers. A synthetic immune receptor repertoire was used to measure amplification bias, and any remaining bias was corrected computationally. On the authors' methods: Raw reads were preprocessed to remove errors, and CDR3 was defined by IMGT conventions from the conserved cysteine to phenylalanine. Clonality was calculated as 1 minus Shannon entropy normalized by log2 of the number of productive unique TCRs. CD4 or CD8 identity of scalp clones was inferred by cross-referencing scalp TCRbeta sequences with sorted blood CD4 and CD8 repertoires. In TCRdb, the immuneACCESS table is reduced to in-frame sequences with V and J assigned. These tables do not hold every clone; where another copy was compared, an unresolved V gene accounts for under half, and the others remain unexplained. D and trimming were read from the DNA, whereas the V and J calls and clone size are those reported in that table. This sample has 150,000 to 200,000 clones in its table, and roughly 66% of those were observed once. The ten largest make up 1% of the sample.

The rearranged segments are TRBV7-2 and TRBJ1-2, with 8 bases matching TRBD1. The receptor was isolated from a human donor with alopecia areata. The material was CD4+ T cells sorted from blood, obtained at week 24, from a patient treated with tofacitinib. The DNA is TGTGCCAGCAGCTTATATTCCCTACCGACAGGGGATGGCTACACCTTC. This gives the protein CASSLYSLPTGDGYTF. The CDR3 plus the reference TRBV7-2 and TRBJ1-2 genes for the other parts give the full variable domain: GAGVSQSPSNKVTEKGKDVELRCDPISGHTALYWYRQSLGQGLEFLIYFQGNSAPDKSGLPSDRFSAERTGGSVSTLTIQRTQQEDSAVYLCASSLYSLPTGDGYTFGSGTRLTVV.